The 15 T cell receptor beta chains presented below share a single source sample, sequenced in a study of vaccination and CD4 T cells after COVID-19. Treatment defined: 10-day PBMC culture with coronavirus spike peptide pools or control peptides (ViraFEST assay). Their specific antigens are unknown. Cultured CD4+ T-cell DNA underwent Oncomine TCR Beta short-read sequencing. TCRdb analysed the PCR reads with MiXCR anew, one entry per CDR3 protein. This sample has 7,500 to 10,000 distinct CDR3 sequences, with around 68% found just once. Sample: CD4+ T cells from blood, cultured in vitro. These receptors all come from a human donor who had recovered from COVID-19.

J is TRBJ1-5 and V is TRBV20-1; TRBD1 aligns across 7 bases. Germline values: CDR1 DFQATT, CDR2 SNEGSKA (reference sequence). This CDR3 has 18 residues. V lost 0 bases to trimming and J lost 0 bases; unmatched junction nucleotides: 11. DNA for the CDR3: TGCAGTGCTAGAGATGAGTTTCGGACAGGACTTAGCAATCAGCCCCAGCATTTT. Its protein product is CSARDEFRTGLSNQPQHF.

The chain joins TRBV24-1 to TRBJ2-2; TRBD1 is a possible D gene (6 bases). There are 16 residues in the CDR3. Germline V CDR1 and CDR2: KGHDR, SFDVKD. Trimming shortened V by 5 bases and J by 4 bases, and 16 bases separated the two germline ends. The CDR3 bases are TGTGCCACCAGTGCCCCTAGGACAGCCGTCACCGGGGAGCTGTTTTTT. It specifies CATSAPRTAVTGELFF.

The V gene is TRBV6-2 or TRBV6-3, the J gene TRBJ1-5, with D possibly matching TRBD1 (6 bases). The length of the CDR3 is 13 residues. V lost 4 bases to trimming and J lost 7 bases, with 11 bases between them. Germline CDR1 is MNHEY and CDR2 is SVGEGT. The CDR3: CASSWGARQPQHF. The CDR3 DNA follows: TGTGCCAGCAGTTGGGGGGCGCGGCAGCCCCAGCATTTT.

The rearrangement uses TRBV6-5 and TRBJ1-2; tentatively, D is TRBD1 (6 bases). The germline V gene has CDR1 MNHEY and CDR2 SVGAGI. Trimming removed 2 bases from V and 3 bases from J, with 10 bases in between. CDR3 length: 14 amino acids. CDR3 coding DNA: TGTGCCAGCAGTTACGAGCAGGGGTACTATGGCTACACCTTC. Translated, it gives CASSYEQGYYGYTF.

The rearrangement uses TRBV19 and TRBJ2-1; D is undetermined. The CDR3 has 13 amino acids. The V gene lost 4 bases and the J gene lost 4 bases, with 8 bases spanning the gap. The germline V gene encodes CDR1 LNHDA and CDR2 SQIVND (reference sequence). For the CDR3, the DNA is TGTGCCAGTAGTAGCGCCAGATACAATGAGCAGTTCTTC. This gives the protein CASSSARYNEQFF.

This sequence joins TRBV27 and TRBJ1-2, with D tentatively TRBD1 (5 bases). From germline, CDR1 is MNHEY and CDR2 SMNVEV (reference sequence). The CDR3 runs to 15 residues. Trimming cost V 2 bases and J 7 bases, with 17 bases left between them. CDR3 bases: TGTGCCAGCAGTTTACGCCAGGGAAAGTCGGGTGGCTACACCTTC. Amino acid sequence: CASSLRQGKSGGYTF.

Only one count was recorded for this clonotype. This chain joins TRBV2 and TRBJ2-5; D is unclear. CDR1 is SNHLY, CDR2 FYNNEI, per germline. This CDR3 is 13 amino acids long. V was pared by 6 bases and J by 5 bases, with 13 bases between. CDR3 sequence (DNA): TGTGCCAGCAGCGCAGGTAGTTCGGAGACCCAGTACTTC. It yields the protein CASSAGSSETQYF.

Only a few counts were recorded for this clonotype. This chain uses TRBV27 with TRBJ2-2; 7 bases agree with TRBD1. The length of the CDR3 is 15 residues. V lost 4 bases, J lost 3 bases, and 5 bases stayed unmatched. Germline assignment: CDR1 MNHEY and CDR2 SMNVEV (reference sequence). CDR3 nucleotide sequence: TGTGCCAGCAGTTCCGGAGACAGGGACACCGGGGAGCTGTTTTTT. It codes for CASSSGDRDTGELFF.

The chain recombines TRBV7-2 with TRBJ2-3; TRBD2 matches at 8 bases. With V trimmed by 8 bases and J by 0 bases, 7 bases remained unmatched. The CDR3 loop spans 15 amino acids. The germline CDR1 and CDR2 sequences are SGHTA and FQGNSA. The CDR3 DNA reads as TGTGCCAGCCAGGCGGGGGGACTTAGCACAGATACGCAGTATTTT. Its translation is CASQAGGLSTDTQYF.

This sequence joins TRBV6-2 or TRBV6-3 and TRBJ2-3; the D is unclear. The ends were cut back, 2 bases at V and 6 bases at J, with 9 bases in the middle. The CDR3 sequence is 13 residues long. The germline V gene encodes CDR1 MNHEY and CDR2 SVGEGT. CDR3 DNA: TGTGCCAGCAGTTACGGGCCAGTGGATACGCAGTATTTT. Translated: CASSYGPVDTQYF.

In this sample, this clonotype turned up a few times. The chain is built from TRBV6-5 and TRBJ1-2, with D unclear. CDR3 length: 15 residues. CDR1 and CDR2 (germline): MNHEY, SVGAGI. Trimming stripped 0 bases from V and 5 bases from J, with 13 bases between. CDR3 nucleotides: TGTGCCAGCAGTTACTCGCGGCCTTCCCGTTATGGCTACACCTTC. Residues: CASSYSRPSRYGYTF.

The V and J genes are TRBV30 and TRBJ1-5, with D unresolved. This CDR3 contains 16 residues. The ends were cut back, 2 bases at V and 5 bases at J, with 19 bases in the middle. Germline loops: CDR1 GTSNPN, CDR2 SVGIG (reference sequence). The CDR3 DNA is TGTGCCTGGAGTCTCCCCGGACGGTGGGGAGATCAGCCCCAGCATTTT. It specifies CAWSLPGRWGDQPQHF. The whole variable domain, filled in from reference TRBV30 and TRBJ1-5, reads SQTIHQWPATLVQPVGSPLSLECTVEGTSNPNLYWYRQAAGRGLQLLFYSVGIGQISSEVPQNLSASRPQDRQFILSSKKLLLSDSGFYLCAWSLPGRWGDQPQHFGDGTRLSIL.

In its sample, this clonotype was seen once. The rearrangement links TRBV7-2 to TRBJ2-2, with 11 bases that match TRBD2. The CDR3 sequence is 16 residues long. Germline CDR1 and CDR2: SGHTA and FQGNSA. V shed 1 base, J shed 6 bases, and the junction held 4 bases outside the gene matches. This chain's CDR3 is CASSLGLAGGSGELFF. CDR3 nucleotide sequence: TGTGCCAGCAGCTTAGGGCTAGCGGGGGGATCCGGGGAGCTGTTTTTT. The full variable domain, rest sourced from reference TRBV7-2 and TRBJ2-2, is GAGVSQSPSNKVTEKGKDVELRCDPISGHTALYWYRQSLGQGLEFLIYFQGNSAPDKSGLPSDRFSAERTGGSVSTLTIQRTQQEDSAVYLCASSLGLAGGSGELFFGEGSRLTVL.

The genes are TRBV7-9 and TRBJ2-2; D unresolved. This CDR3 is 13 amino acids long. The germline gives CDR1 SEHNR, CDR2 FQNEAQ (reference sequence). V was clipped by 4 bases and J by 8 bases, with 11 bases between them. CDR3 in amino acids: CASSSNHLGELFF. In DNA form, the CDR3 reads TGTGCCAGCAGCTCCAACCATCTGGGGGAGCTGTTTTTT.

The chain couples TRBV3-1 to TRBJ1-2, with TRBD1 as a possible D gene (6 bases). The CDR3 sequence is 17 residues long. Trimming took off 2 bases at V and 0 bases at J, with 16 bases between the two ends. From germline, CDR1 is LGHDT and CDR2 YNNKEL (reference sequence). Written as DNA, the CDR3 is TGTGCCAGCAGCCAATTCGGGGGCGCAGGGGCTAACTATGGCTACACCTTC. Translating it yields CASSQFGGAGANYGYTF.